Below are 21 T cell receptor beta chains sequenced from a single sample in a study of early T cells in non-severe SARS-CoV-2 infection. TCRdb used MiXCR to reprocess the 5' RACE reads, holding one entry per CDR3 protein. The sample records 50,000 or so distinct CDR3 sequences, about 15% being singletons. Sequences were derived from whole blood, sampled at baseline. Receptor source: an adult who was a healthcare worker with PCR-confirmed SARS-CoV-2 infection or an uninfected control (not recorded which).

This clonotype has more than one count but fewer than ten. The chain is built from TRBV10-2 and TRBJ2-6; TRBD1 is a possible D gene (5 bases). V was shortened by 0 bases and J by 0 bases, with 15 bases between the two germline ends. The germline V gene encodes CDR1 WSHSY and CDR2 SAAADI. CDR3 length equals 19 residues. CDR3 loop: CASSESAGRVYSGANVLTF. In DNA form, the CDR3 reads TGCGCCAGCAGTGAGTCGGCCGGCAGGGTTTACTCTGGGGCCAACGTCCTGACTTTC.

V is TRBV12-3 or TRBV12-4 and J is TRBJ2-7, with no clear D. V shed 5 bases and J shed 4 bases, with 15 bases lying between them. The CDR3 loop spans 14 amino acids. In nucleotides, the CDR3 is TGTGCCAGCAGTCCCCGATGGTGGGGTTACGAGCAGTACTTC. This translates into CASSPRWWGYEQYF.

A few counts support this clonotype. The chain uses TRBV11-2 and TRBJ2-1, with TRBD2 identical over 8 bases. V dropped 5 bases and J dropped 0; count of bases not matched to a gene: 9. CDR1 is SGHAT and CDR2 is FQNNGV in the germline V gene. This CDR3 contains 17 residues. This chain's CDR3 is CASSPEGSGASYNEQFF. In DNA, the CDR3 is TGTGCCAGCAGCCCAGAGGGTAGCGGGGCCTCCTACAATGAGCAGTTCTTC.

The V and J genes are TRBV28 and TRBJ2-7; 9 nucleotides match TRBD1. Germline CDR1 is MDHEN and CDR2 is SYDVKM. The CDR3 covers 15 residues. With 4 bases clipped from V and 0 bases from J, the junction kept 4 bases outside the gene matches. The CDR3 DNA follows: TGTGCCAGCAGTTCACGGACAGGGGACTCCTACGAGCAGTACTTC. It is translated as CASSSRTGDSYEQYF. The full variable domain, with the rest looked up from reference TRBV28 and TRBJ2-7, is DVKVTQSSRYLVKRTGEKVFLECVQDMDHENMFWYRQDPGLGLRLIYFSYDVKMKEKGDIPEGYSVSREKKERFSLILESASTNQTSMYLCASSSRTGDSYEQYFGPGTRLTVT.

V gene TRBV10-3 combines with J gene TRBJ2-7; no reliable D call. Germline lookup yields CDR1 ENHRY and CDR2 SYGVKD. The CDR3 sequence is 13 residues long. V was cut by 0 bases and J by 5 bases, with 8 bases left in between. The CDR3: CAISESISHEQYF. The CDR3 coding sequence is TGTGCCATCAGTGAGTCGATCAGCCACGAGCAGTACTTC.

This clonotype has a count of ten or more. V and J are TRBV7-9 and TRBJ2-2; no definite D call. CDR1 and CDR2 from the germline V gene are SEHNR and FQNEAQ (reference sequence). The CDR3 runs 15 residues. V was trimmed by 6 bases and J by 2 bases, leaving 13 bases between them. The CDR3 is CASSLATVNTGELFF. DNA for the CDR3: TGTGCCAGCAGTCTCGCCACGGTAAACACCGGGGAGCTGTTTTTT.

In this sample, this clonotype turned up many times. The V gene is TRBV7-9, the J gene TRBJ2-7; D perhaps matches TRBD1 (5 bases). This CDR3 has 14 amino acids. V was pared by 4 bases and J by 2 bases, with 12 bases between. The germline V gene encodes CDR1 SEHNR and CDR2 FQNEAQ (reference sequence). DNA of the CDR3: TGTGCCAGCAGCTCCTCAAGGGGAACCTACGAGCAGTACTTC. This translates into CASSSSRGTYEQYF.

The CDR3 sequence: CASSQGLASETQYF. The CDR3, as DNA: TGTGCCAGCAGCCAAGGACTAGCATCTGAGACCCAGTACTTC. The chain uses TRBV3-1 and TRBJ2-5; TRBD2 agrees at 7 bases. This CDR3 is 14 amino acids long. The germline V gene encodes CDR1 LGHDT and CDR2 YNNKEL (reference sequence). V dropped 1 base and J dropped 5; count of bases not matched to a gene: 4.

V usage is TRBV5-6 and J usage is TRBJ1-1; 9 bases agree with TRBD1. The J segment lost 4 bases and the V segment lost 0 bases, leaving 10 bases of the junction unmatched. Germline values: CDR1 SGHDT, CDR2 YYEEEE. There are 17 residues in the CDR3. The CDR3 region has the DNA TGTGCCAGCAGCTTGGCCTTGACAGGGGGGCCGAGCACTGAAGCTTTCTTT. Protein product: CASSLALTGGPSTEAFF.

This clonotype was seen repeatedly, ten times or more. This chain joins TRBV28 and TRBJ1-2; D gene uncertain. This CDR3 comprises 13 residues. V gave up 2 bases and J gave up 2 bases, with 6 bases separating them. Germline CDR1 is MDHEN and CDR2 is SYDVKM. CDR3 sequence: CASSLAVNYGYTF. The DNA of the CDR3 is TGTGCCAGCAGTTTAGCGGTAAACTATGGCTACACCTTC.

This clonotype was counted a few times. The chain joins TRBV7-2 to TRBJ2-3; no clear D gene. CDR1 and CDR2 (germline): SGHTA, FQGNSA. V was cut by 3 bases and J by 8 bases, with 15 bases left in between. This CDR3 spans 14 amino acids. This chain's CDR3 is CASSFPPGARTQYF. The CDR3 DNA follows: TGTGCCAGCAGCTTTCCCCCGGGCGCACGTACGCAGTATTTT.

Relative to its sample, this clonotype is medium-sized. V gene TRBV7-6 combines with J gene TRBJ1-2; TRBD1 agrees at 8 bases. Germline CDR1 reads SGHVS; CDR2 reads FNYEAQ. V shed 3 bases, J shed 4 bases, and the junction held 10 bases outside the gene matches. The CDR3 loop spans 16 amino acids. The CDR3 region is CASSLGPDRDAYGYTF. In DNA form, the CDR3 reads TGTGCCAGCAGCTTGGGACCGGACAGGGACGCCTATGGCTACACCTTC. Full variable domain (remainder filled in from reference TRBV7-6 and TRBJ1-2): GAGVSQSPRYKVTKRGQDVALRCDPISGHVSLYWYRQALGQGPEFLTYFNYEAQQDKSGLPNDRFSAERPEGSISTLTIQRTEQRDSAMYRCASSLGPDRDAYGYTFGSGTRLTVV.

V gene TRBV28 combines with J gene TRBJ2-1; D tentatively fits TRBD1 or TRBD2 (5 bases each). Germline CDR1 MDHEN, CDR2 SYDVKM. CDR3 length: 16 residues. Trimming removed 5 bases from V and 3 bases from J, with 17 bases in between. The CDR3 loop is CASSPLRERNYNEQFF. CDR3 sequence (DNA): TGTGCCAGCAGTCCCCTCAGGGAGCGGAACTACAATGAGCAGTTCTTC.

This clonotype was counted many times. The V and J genes are TRBV7-9 and TRBJ2-7, with TRBD2 matching over 7 bases. The CDR3 extends over 12 amino acids. Germline-derived CDR1 and CDR2 are SEHNR and FQNEAQ (reference sequence). Trimming at V came to 5 bases and at J to 7 bases, leaving 5 bases not matched to a gene. The CDR3 sequence: CASSKEAGEQYF. The CDR3 coding sequence is TGTGCCAGCAGCAAAGAAGCGGGAGAGCAGTACTTC.

In its sample, this clonotype was seen a few times. The genes are TRBV29-1 and TRBJ1-1; D not certain. Trimming left V 4 bases short and J 2 bases short, with 8 bases between. The CDR3 extends over 12 amino acids. Germline V CDR1 and CDR2: SQVTM, ANQGSEA. CDR3 sequence: CSVGQTNTEAFF. The CDR3 coding sequence is TGCAGCGTTGGGCAGACTAACACTGAAGCTTTCTTT.

This clonotype was detected only a few times. The J gene is TRBJ1-1, the V gene TRBV12-3 or TRBV12-4, with D possibly being TRBD1 (5 bases). Trimming left V 7 bases short and J 4 bases short, with 10 bases between. The CDR3 covers 12 residues. CDR3 residues: CASNTGVTEAFF. DNA for the CDR3: TGTGCCAGCAACACGGGGGTCACTGAAGCTTTCTTT.

This chain uses TRBV5-6 with TRBJ1-1; D remains unclear. CDR3 size: 12 residues. Germline CDR1 and CDR2: SGHDT and YYEEEE. Trimming took 7 bases from V and 1 from J, leaving 8 bases between them. The CDR3 nucleotides read TGTGCCAGCGCGACTTGGAACACTGAAGCTTTCTTT. It yields the protein CASATWNTEAFF.

Many counts were recorded for this clonotype. As DNA, the CDR3 is TGTGCCAGCAGCCTACAGGGGGGCAATCAGCCCCAGCATTTT. This encodes CASSLQGGNQPQHF. The V gene is TRBV6-6, the J gene TRBJ1-5, with 8 bases fitting TRBD1. CDR1 is MNHNY and CDR2 is SVGAGI in the germline V gene (reference sequence). V was clipped by 6 bases and J by 2 bases; unmatched bases: 3. The CDR3 runs to 14 residues.

This clonotype occurred many times. The J gene is TRBJ2-5, the V gene TRBV20-1; no clear D. The CDR3 contains 14 residues. CDR1 is DFQATT and CDR2 is SNEGSKA in the germline V gene (reference sequence). Trimming stripped 6 bases from V and 4 bases from J, with 18 bases between. The CDR3 nucleotides are TGCAGTGCCCCGTCGGGCCCGGGCCCAGAGACCCAGTACTTC. Residues: CSAPSGPGPETQYF.

V usage is TRBV5-1 and J usage is TRBJ1-1; the match to TRBD1 covers 7 bases. With 4 bases clipped from V and 8 bases from J, the junction kept 11 bases outside the gene matches. The CDR3 is 14 residues long. Germline V CDR1 and CDR2: SGHRS, YFSETQ. The CDR3: CASSPLTGLGEAFF. The CDR3 nucleotides read TGCGCCAGCAGCCCCTTGACAGGGTTAGGCGAAGCTTTCTTT.

This clonotype was observed at least ten times. The V gene is TRBV7-8, the J gene TRBJ2-1; D is possibly TRBD2 (6 bases). The CDR3 covers 15 residues. Trimming removed 3 bases at V and 0 bases at J, with 9 bases between. The V gene's germline CDR1 is SGHVS and CDR2 FQNEAQ. The CDR3 protein is CASSFKEGSYNEQFF. In DNA form, the CDR3 reads TGTGCCAGCAGCTTCAAGGAGGGCTCCTACAATGAGCAGTTCTTC.